The present TCR beta chain was sequenced within a study of monozygotic twins with cystic fibrosis. Overall study findings and caveats: In 13 of 16 pairs, V gene usage was closest to the co-twin's.

TCRdb's copy holds only in-frame clones and misses some; the assay was immunoSEQ multiplex PCR. This sample has under 30,000 clones, with over 75% found just once. Worth noting for this clone: Its antigen is unidentified.

Germline V CDR1 and CDR2: MGHDK, SYGVNS. V gave up 7 bases and J gave up 6 bases, with 15 bases separating them. The CDR3 is 13 amino acids. This chain uses TRBV25-1 with TRBJ1-1, with a weak D call TRBD1 (6 bases). The specimen was blood. This receptor was taken from a girl aged 2-10 years with cystic fibrosis. The CDR3 nucleotides read TGTGCCAGCACGGGGGGTAAGGGGGCTGAAGCTTTCTTT. It encodes CASTGGKGAEAFF.